Sequencing of this T cell receptor beta chain was carried out in a study of blood T cell repertoires in COVID-19. The wider study: Collection of acute and convalescent COVID-19 samples took place in the United States, Italy and Spain.

The ends lost 1 base at V and 7 bases at J; junction bases unmatched: 9. This CDR3 region has 17 residues. The germline CDR1 and CDR2 sequences are SGHTA and FQGNSA. The table came from immunoSEQ multiplex PCR; TCRdb's copy has only in-frame clones and leaves some out. The profile covers 95,000 to 150,000 clones, with 55% to 75% appearing a single time and 0.75% to 0.9% taken by the ten largest. This sequence joins TRBV7-2 and TRBJ1-6; TRBD1 aligns across 8 bases. Sequencing used peripheral blood. This clonotype was obtained from a human donor with acute or convalescent COVID-19. The donor label of this sample is uncertain. The CDR3 here is CASSLVGRGHGNSPLHF. The CDR3 DNA reads TGTGCCAGCAGCTTAGTCGGCAGGGGGCACGGAAATTCACCCCTCCACTTT.